One sample yielded the 4 T cell receptor beta chains listed below, sequenced in a study of identical twins. MiXCR was run by TCRdb on the 5' RACE reads, yielding one entry per CDR3 protein. The table records around 680,000 distinct CDR3 sequences, more than 6.5% of them present only once. The same specimen was also included in a second study, on yellow fever vaccine responses in identical twins.

Sequenced material: PBMCs. All receptors derive from a woman aged 18 to 35 in good health.

This clonotype was seen a handful of times. The rearrangement uses TRBV6-5 and TRBJ2-3, with a possible D match to TRBD2 (5 bases). The V and J ends lost 0 bases and 4 bases respectively, with 14 bases between them. Germline CDR1 is MNHEY and CDR2 is SVGAGI. The length of the CDR3 is 16 residues. CDR3 sequence: CASSYSEASGADTQYF. CDR3 nucleotide sequence: TGTGCCAGCAGTTACTCGGAGGCCTCCGGGGCAGATACGCAGTATTTT.

This chain joins TRBV6-1 and TRBJ2-4, with D unresolved. Germline CDR1 and CDR2: MNHNS and SASEGT. This CDR3 region has 16 residues. Trimming shortened V by 6 bases and J by 3 bases, and 18 bases separated the two germline ends. The CDR3 reads CASRNSNSEYKNIQYF. CDR3 sequence (DNA): TGTGCCAGCAGGAATAGCAACTCCGAGTACAAAAACATTCAGTACTTC.

This clonotype has just a few counts. This chain links TRBV6-5 with TRBJ2-7, with TRBD1 identical over 10 bases. The germline V gene has CDR1 MNHEY and CDR2 SVGAGI. CDR3 length: 15 amino acids. J was trimmed by 6 bases and V by 0 bases; bases with no gene match: 5. For the CDR3, the DNA is TGTGCCAGCAGTTACTCGATGGGGACAGGGGCCGAGCAGTACTTC. This encodes CASSYSMGTGAEQYF.

This clonotype was recorded only once. The CDR3 sequence: CASGPRRAYEQYF. In DNA form, the CDR3 reads TGTGCCAGCGGCCCGAGGCGGGCCTACGAGCAGTACTTC. This chain links TRBV4-2 with TRBJ2-7; TRBD2 is a possible D gene (5 bases). The germline V gene has CDR1 LGHNA and CDR2 YNFKEQ. This CDR3 has 13 amino acids. V was trimmed by 8 bases and J by 2 bases, leaving 13 bases between them.